Listed below are T cell receptor beta chains from one sample, sequenced in a study of shared clonotypes between healthy human individuals. Clones were read by immunoSEQ multiplex PCR, and TCRdb kept only the in-frame ones, dropping some. The sample has 750,000 to 1,000,000 clones; around 92% are singletons. Sequenced: naive CD8+ T cells sorted from blood. These receptors all stem from a man aged 25-40 years in good health. Both conserved end residues are part of each CDR3. Fields, in order: CDR3 protein, CDR3 DNA, D gene, J gene, V gene, clone size. A D gene is named only where the DNA matches it firmly. The size field is filled for only some rows; it gives once, few, many or a size class.

CASSPRAYTYEQYF TGTGCCAGCAGTCCACGAGCATATACCTACGAGCAGTACTTC - TRBJ2-7 TRBV28 -
CASSHQGVDNEQFF TGTGCCAGCAGTCATCAGGGGGTGGACAATGAGCAGTTCTTC TRBD1 TRBJ2-1 TRBV28 -
CASFGGRVDTIYF TGTGCCAGCTTCGGGGGCCGGGTGGACACCATATATTTT - TRBJ1-3 TRBV2 -
CASSLGPSSDTQYF TGTGCCAGCAGTCTCGGACCCAGCTCAGATACGCAGTATTTT - TRBJ2-3 TRBV7-9 -
CASSPQSRDYPYEQYF TGTGCCAGCTCACCTCAATCTCGGGACTACCCTTACGAGCAGTACTTC TRBD2 TRBJ2-7 TRBV18 -
CASSLGQGASKNIQYF TGCGCCAGCAGCTTGGGACAGGGGGCATCCAAAAACATTCAGTACTTC TRBD1 TRBJ2-4 TRBV5-1 -
CASSLGLAGHTGELFF TGTGCCAGCAGCTTAGGGTTAGCGGGACACACCGGGGAGCTGTTTTTT TRBD2 TRBJ2-2 TRBV7-9 -
CASPKGTEQFF TGTGCCAGTCCCAAGGGGACTGAGCAGTTCTTC - TRBJ2-1 TRBV2 once
CSVDGGEQGGPYEQYF TGCAGCGTTGATGGAGGCGAGCAGGGAGGTCCCTACGAGCAGTACTTC - TRBJ2-7 TRBV29-1 -
CASSGPGERVSYEQYF TGCGCCAGCAGCGGCCCCGGGGAGCGGGTCTCCTACGAGCAGTACTTC - TRBJ2-7 TRBV5-1 -
CASSQVAGTSSVFYYNEQFF TGCGCCAGCAGCCAAGTGGCCGGGACTAGCTCAGTGTTTTACTACAATGAGCAGTTCTTC TRBD2 TRBJ2-1 TRBV4-1 -
CASSFWGGELFF TGTGCCAGCAGTTTCTGGGGTGGGGAGCTGTTTTTT - TRBJ2-2 TRBV28 few
CASSIGGGSQNEQFF TGCGCCAGCAGCATTGGAGGCGGGAGCCAAAATGAGCAGTTCTTC TRBD2 TRBJ2-1 TRBV5-1 once
CASSLGLAEHNEQFF TGTGCCAGCAGCTTGGGACTAGCGGAACACAATGAGCAGTTCTTC TRBD2 TRBJ2-1 TRBV7-6 -
CASSLDLGGANVLTF TGTGCCAGCAGCTTAGATCTCGGTGGGGCCAACGTCCTGACTTTC - TRBJ2-6 TRBV7-2 -
CASSERSGGLSGNTIYF TGTGCCAGCAGCGAACGGAGTGGAGGCCTCTCTGGAAACACCATATATTTT - TRBJ1-3 TRBV13 -
CASSISQGLSYNEQFF TGTGCCAGTAGTATTAGTCAGGGACTCTCATACAATGAGCAGTTCTTC - TRBJ2-1 TRBV19 -
CAWSSGNTGELFF TGTGCCTGGAGTAGCGGGAACACCGGGGAGCTGTTTTTT - TRBJ2-2 TRBV30 -
CASRGPLNTEAFF TGTGCCAGCAGGGGACCGTTGAACACTGAAGCTTTCTTT - TRBJ1-1 TRBV2 -
CASSLLAGAHNEQFF TGTGCCAGCAGTTTGCTAGCGGGAGCCCACAATGAGCAGTTCTTC TRBD2 TRBJ2-1 TRBV28 -
CASALEGAGGNTIYF TGTGCCAGCGCCCTAGAGGGGGCAGGGGGAAACACCATATATTTT TRBD1 TRBJ1-3 TRBV5-6 -